These 29 T cell receptor beta chains were all obtained from the same sample, sequenced in a study of OX40 agonist ivuxolimab in advanced cancers. The repertoire was sequenced with immunoSEQ multiplex PCR; TCRdb's copy has only in-frame clones and lacks some. The profile shows roughly 74,000 clones, around 87% of them singletons. The specimen was CD4+ or CD8+ T cells sorted from blood, collected in a trial of the OX40 agonist ivuxolimab. Receptor source: an adult with an advanced solid tumor such as melanoma, head and neck, liver or kidney cancer.

The genes are TRBV6-1 and TRBJ2-7, with a tentative D call TRBD2 (6 bases). The germline CDR1 and CDR2 sequences are MNHNS and SASEGT. The CDR3 is 14 residues long. Trimming removed 4 bases at V and 4 bases at J, with 14 bases between. CDR3: CASSGLGGRYEQYF. In DNA form, the CDR3 reads TGTGCCAGCAGTGGGCTTGGAGGGAGGTACGAGCAGTACTTC.

The chain employs TRBV20-1 and TRBJ2-5; the D is unclear. The V gene's germline CDR1 is DFQATT and CDR2 SNEGSKA (reference sequence). Trimming left V 3 bases short and J 5 bases short, with 7 bases between. The CDR3 extends over 11 amino acids. CDR3 coding DNA: TGCAGTGCTAGCCGTTCTGAGACCCAGTACTTC. Encoded protein: CSASRSETQYF.

The rearrangement uses TRBV5-4 and TRBJ2-5, with 7 bases that match TRBD2. Looked up from germline, CDR1 is SGHNT and CDR2 is YYREEE (reference sequence). The CDR3 extends over 15 amino acids. V lost 3 bases and J lost 8; bases outside the gene matches: 13. CDR3 bases: TGTGCCAGCAGCTCAGCGGGGCGGACTGGCCGAACCCAGTACTTC. Residues: CASSSAGRTGRTQYF.

This clone was detected only once. V is TRBV4-3 and J is TRBJ1-2, with D possibly TRBD1 on 6 matching bases. Germline V CDR1 and CDR2: LGHNA, YSLEER. V was cut by 2 bases and J by 3 bases, with 10 bases left in between. The CDR3 is made up of 14 amino acids. CDR3 amino acids: CASSQQTGHYGYTF. The CDR3 nucleotides read TGCGCCAGCAGCCAACAAACAGGGCACTATGGCTACACCTTC.

The sample holds one count of this clone. The CDR3 sequence: CASSRQGYTEAFF. CDR3 bases: TGTGCCAGCTCACGACAGGGTTACACTGAAGCTTTCTTT. The rearrangement uses TRBV18 and TRBJ1-1; 7 positions match TRBD1. This CDR3 contains 13 residues. Germline values: CDR1 KGHSH, CDR2 LQKENI. The trim removed 4 bases at V and 3 bases at J, leaving 2 bases unmatched.

The chain combines TRBV30 with TRBJ1-2; D is ambiguous. This CDR3 region has 13 residues. From germline, CDR1 is GTSNPN and CDR2 SVGIG (reference sequence). The V and J ends lost 4 bases and 4 bases respectively, with 13 bases between them. The CDR3 protein is CAWNSLRSYGYTF. As DNA, the CDR3 is TGTGCCTGGAACAGCTTACGGTCCTATGGCTACACCTTC.

J is TRBJ2-3 and V is TRBV4-2; D is possibly TRBD2 (5 bases). The CDR3 length is 16 residues. Trimming took off 1 base at V and 2 bases at J, with 13 bases between the two ends. Germline CDR1 LGHNA, CDR2 YNFKEQ. CDR3: CASSQVVPGTTDTQYF. CDR3 DNA sequence: TGTGCCAGCAGCCAAGTTGTGCCGGGAACCACAGATACGCAGTATTTT.

V usage is TRBV4-1 and J usage is TRBJ1-1, with a weak D call TRBD1 (5 bases). The germline V and J ends were trimmed by 0 bases and 7 bases, with 15 bases remaining between them. Germline V gene sequence: CDR1 MGHRA, CDR2 YSYEKL. The CDR3 is made up of 15 amino acids. The CDR3 coding sequence is TGCGCCAGCAGCCAAGACCCAGGGCGGTGGGTTGAAGCTTTCTTT. This translates into CASSQDPGRWVEAFF.

This clone was observed a few times. The rearrangement joins TRBV27 to TRBJ1-6; D is unresolved. The CDR3 is 17 amino acids. The V end lost 7 bases, the J end lost 0 bases, and 16 bases lay between the germline ends. The germline CDR1 and CDR2 sequences are MNHEY and SMNVEV (reference sequence). CDR3 nucleotides: TGTGCCAGCACCACCCTTCGGGAAAGCTCCTATAATTCACCCCTCCACTTT. Its translation is CASTTLRESSYNSPLHF.

V usage is TRBV28 and J usage is TRBJ2-7; D gene unclear. The germline V gene encodes CDR1 MDHEN and CDR2 SYDVKM. The CDR3 is made up of 12 amino acids. Trimming shortened V by 1 base and J by 9 bases, and 10 bases separated the two germline ends. CDR3 sequence (DNA): TGTGCCAGCAGTTTATCGGAGACGGGGCAGTACTTC. This codes for CASSLSETGQYF.

CDR3: CASSVTGRGPNTEAFF. For the CDR3, the DNA is TGTGCCAGCAGCGTTACGGGCAGGGGACCGAACACTGAAGCTTTCTTT. This chain links TRBV9 with TRBJ1-1, with D possibly TRBD1 on 6 matching bases. V was shortened by 2 bases and J by 1 base, with 15 bases between the two germline ends. Germline CDR1 is SGDLS and CDR2 is YYNGEE. The CDR3 extends over 16 amino acids.

V gene TRBV27 combines with J gene TRBJ2-1; 12 positions match TRBD1. V trimming: 2 bases; J trimming: 7 bases; junction bases outside the gene matches: 12. Germline CDR1 and CDR2: MNHEY and SMNVEV (reference sequence). The CDR3 runs to 18 residues. CDR3 sequence: CASSLGEIGDRGRNEQFF. Written as DNA, the CDR3 is TGTGCCAGCAGTTTAGGTGAAATAGGGGACAGGGGGCGGAATGAGCAGTTCTTC.

This clone was seen a handful of times. V is TRBV19 and J is TRBJ2-1; 13 bases fit TRBD2. V lost 5 bases and J lost 7; bases outside the gene matches: 8. CDR1 is LNHDA and CDR2 is SQIVND in the germline V gene (reference sequence). CDR3 length: 16 residues. CDR3 bases: TGTGCCAGTAGTCCCTCACTAGCGGGAGGGCGGAATGAGCAGTTCTTC. This sequence encodes CASSPSLAGGRNEQFF.

This clone was seen once. The chain has TRBV23-1 and TRBJ2-1; no clear D. TRBV23-1 is flagged as an ORF with uncertain function. V gave up 9 bases and J gave up 9 bases, with 18 bases separating them. The CDR3 has 13 residues. CDR3 in amino acids: CARYNFVACEQFF. The CDR3 DNA reads as TGCGCCAGATACAATTTTGTAGCCTGTGAGCAGTTCTTC.

The chain uses TRBV20-1 and TRBJ1-2; D unresolved. The germline V gene has CDR1 DFQATT and CDR2 SNEGSKA (reference sequence). The V end lost 7 bases, the J end lost 7 bases, and 13 bases lay between the germline ends. The CDR3 has 11 amino acids. The chain's CDR3 is CSGADRGGYTF. CDR3 sequence (DNA): TGCAGTGGGGCGGACCGGGGTGGCTACACCTTC.

The rearrangement links TRBV5-1 to TRBJ1-2; 10 nucleotides line up with TRBD1. The CDR3 sequence is 15 residues long. Losses at the gene ends were 0 bases for V and 8 bases for J; bases not matched to a gene: 7. Germline assignment: CDR1 SGHRS and CDR2 YFSETQ. Written as DNA, the CDR3 is TGCGCCAGCAGCTTGGATGGGGACAGGGGCGGGGGCTACACCTTC. Translated: CASSLDGDRGGGYTF.

The rearrangement links TRBV13 to TRBJ1-6; D is ambiguous. V was shortened by 2 bases and J by 6 bases, with 8 bases between the two germline ends. The CDR3 length is 14 residues. Germline-derived CDR1 and CDR2 are PRHDT and FYEKMQ (reference sequence). The CDR3 region is CASSLNLGNSPLHF. The CDR3 DNA reads TGTGCCAGCAGCTTAAATTTGGGTAATTCACCCCTCCACTTT.

The chain carries TRBV19 and TRBJ1-2; D is uncertain. The CDR3 is 13 amino acids. Germline V CDR1 and CDR2: LNHDA, SQIVND (reference sequence). V lost 0 bases and J lost 3, with 5 bases in between. The CDR3 DNA is TGTGCCAGTAGTATAGAGGGCTACTATGGCTACACCTTC. Its translation: CASSIEGYYGYTF.

V is TRBV6-5 and J is TRBJ1-3; D is unresolved. Trimming pared 0 bases from V and 0 bases from J, leaving 6 bases between. Per the germline V gene, CDR1 is MNHEY and CDR2 is SVGAGI. The CDR3 spans 15 residues. CDR3 nucleotide sequence: TGTGCCAGCAGTTACTCTGGCAGCTCTGGAAACACCATATATTTT. It is translated as CASSYSGSSGNTIYF.

The CDR3 protein is CASTKSQVGGPREQYF. The DNA for the CDR3 is TGTGCCAGCACTAAGTCCCAGGTGGGAGGGCCGAGGGAGCAGTACTTC. The genes are TRBV27 and TRBJ2-7; 7 positions match TRBD2. Germline CDR1 and CDR2: MNHEY and SMNVEV (reference sequence). V lost 7 bases to trimming and J lost 7 bases; unmatched junction nucleotides: 19. This CDR3 has 16 residues.

Only a few counts were recorded for this clone. The rearrangement uses TRBV5-1 and TRBJ1-4; no clear D. In germline, CDR1 is SGHRS, CDR2 YFSETQ. V lost 2 bases, J lost 8 bases, and 10 bases lay in between. There are 13 residues in the CDR3. The chain's CDR3 is CASSFSGEEKLFF. As DNA, the CDR3 is TGCGCCAGCAGCTTCTCAGGAGAGGAAAAACTGTTTTTT.

This sequence joins TRBV4-3 and TRBJ1-2; TRBD1 agrees at 7 bases. Losses at the gene ends were 1 base for V and 8 bases for J; bases not matched to a gene: 10. The CDR3 has 15 amino acids. Per the germline V gene, CDR1 is LGHNA and CDR2 is YSLEER. The CDR3 DNA sequence: TGCGCCAGCAGCCAAGCACCTAGACAGGGACAAGGCTACACCTTC. Its protein is CASSQAPRQGQGYTF.

This chain connects TRBV19 to TRBJ1-6; 7 bases are a match to TRBD1. Looked up from germline, CDR1 is LNHDA and CDR2 is SQIVND (reference sequence). The CDR3 totals 16 residues. V shed 6 bases, J shed 0 bases, and the junction held 5 bases outside the gene matches. The CDR3 DNA is TGTGCCAGTAGACCCAGGGGGAGCTCCTATAATTCACCCCTCCACTTT. Amino acid sequence: CASRPRGSSYNSPLHF. Combining the CDR3 with reference TRBV19 and TRBJ1-6 gives the whole variable domain DGGITQSPKYLFRKEGQNVTLSCEQNLNHDAMYWYRQDPGQGLRLIYYSQIVNDFQKGDIAEGYSVSREKKESFPLTVTSAQKNPTAFYLCASRPRGSSYNSPLHFGNGTRLTVT.

This chain connects TRBV4-1 to TRBJ2-5; TRBD1 aligns across 7 bases. The CDR3 length is 15 residues. Germline trimming cut 0 bases from V and 5 bases from J; bases unmatched to any gene: 6. The germline V gene has CDR1 MGHRA and CDR2 YSYEKL. The CDR3 DNA is TGCGCCAGCAGCCAAGAGCTCAGGGGGTTTGAGACCCAGTACTTC. Its protein is CASSQELRGFETQYF.

The CDR3 is CASSMRTSAYNEQFF. The DNA for the CDR3 is TGTGCCAGCAGCATGCGGACTAGCGCATACAATGAGCAGTTCTTC. This chain joins TRBV6-6 and TRBJ2-1; 9 bases are shared with TRBD2. The CDR3 length is 15 residues. Per germline, CDR1 MNHNY and CDR2 SVGAGI (reference sequence). Germline trimming cut 6 bases from V and 4 bases from J; bases unmatched to any gene: 7.

This chain connects TRBV28 to TRBJ2-1, with D hard to call. Germline CDR1 reads MDHEN; CDR2 reads SYDVKM. The CDR3 runs 15 residues. The V end lost 6 bases, the J end lost 4 bases, and 16 bases lay between the germline ends. The CDR3 DNA reads as TGTGCCAGCAGGGAAAGCCGAGAGGTTTACAATGAGCAGTTCTTC. This gives the protein CASRESREVYNEQFF.

V is TRBV19 and J is TRBJ1-2, with 7 bases fitting TRBD1. The CDR3 runs 12 residues. Germline assignment: CDR1 LNHDA and CDR2 SQIVND (reference sequence). V lost 5 bases and J lost 8; bases outside the gene matches: 5. In DNA, the CDR3 is TGTGCCAGTAGTCGACAGGGTTACGGCTACACCTTC. Translating it yields CASSRQGYGYTF.

J is TRBJ2-2 and V is TRBV11-3; perhaps TRBD2 as D (5 bases). Germline V gene sequence: CDR1 SGHNT, CDR2 YENEEA. This CDR3 is built from 20 residues. Trimming took off 3 bases at V and 5 bases at J, with 28 bases between the two ends. The CDR3 is CASSLEEGPAETSGTGELFF. The CDR3 DNA follows: TGTGCCAGCAGCTTGGAAGAGGGTCCGGCTGAAACTTCGGGGACCGGGGAGCTGTTTTTT. Looking up the rest from reference TRBV11-3 and TRBJ2-2 gives the full variable domain: EAGVVQSPRYKIIEKKQPVAFWCNPISGHNTLYWYLQNLGQGPELLIRYENEEAVDDSQLPKDRFSAERLKGVDSTLKIQPAELGDSAVYLCASSLEEGPAETSGTGELFFGEGSRLTVL.

The chain combines TRBV29-1 with TRBJ1-5; a possible D gene is TRBD1 (6 bases). The V gene's germline CDR1 is SQVTM and CDR2 ANQGSEA. The CDR3 extends over 13 amino acids. Trimming cost V 6 bases and J 3 bases, with 12 bases left between them. CDR3 coding DNA: TGCAGCGTCCGGGACACATTCAATCAGCCCCAGCATTTT. Amino acid sequence: CSVRDTFNQPQHF.